Below, 27 T cell receptor beta chains from the same sample are listed, as sequenced in a study of T cell repertoires in cytomegalovirus infection. TCRdb re-analysed the reads in MiXCR, keeping a single row per CDR3 protein. This table holds hundreds of thousands of distinct CDR3 sequences, about 7% found once. Sequencing was carried out using PBMCs. The source is a human donor in good health (CMV status not recorded). Some clones in this sample may be carry-over from other donors' samples.

This clonotype was seen at least ten times. The rearrangement links TRBV20-1 to TRBJ1-2; tentatively, D is TRBD1 (6 bases). The CDR3 contains 14 residues. Germline assignment: CDR1 DFQATT and CDR2 SNEGSKA (reference sequence). V lost 3 bases to trimming and J lost 2 bases, with 13 bases between them. CDR3 sequence reads: CSASLQGPNYGYTF. The CDR3 DNA is TGCAGTGCTAGTTTGCAGGGGCCAAACTATGGCTACACCTTC.

This clonotype was counted at least ten times. The chain combines TRBV6-6 with TRBJ1-3; 7 bases are a match to TRBD1. The germline V gene has CDR1 MNHNY and CDR2 SVGAGI (reference sequence). The J segment lost 0 bases and the V segment lost 6 bases, leaving 5 bases of the junction unmatched. The CDR3 contains 15 residues. CDR3 nucleotides: TGTGCCAGCAGCGCAGGGACAGCCTCTGGAAACACCATATATTTT. It yields the protein CASSAGTASGNTIYF.

This clonotype was seen only a few times. The V gene is TRBV11-2, the J gene TRBJ2-2, with D perhaps matching TRBD1 or TRBD2 (5 bases each). CDR1 is SGHAT, CDR2 FQNNGV, per germline. The germline V and J ends were trimmed by 5 bases and 4 bases, with 14 bases remaining between them. CDR3 length: 15 residues. The CDR3 loop is CASSQHGTTTGELFF. Written as DNA, the CDR3 is TGTGCCAGCAGCCAGCACGGGACGACCACCGGGGAGCTGTTTTTT.

This clonotype was detected many times. The rearrangement uses TRBV6-5 and TRBJ1-1; D is perhaps TRBD1 (5 bases). Per germline, CDR1 MNHEY and CDR2 SVGAGI. The CDR3 is made up of 15 amino acids. V was pared by 2 bases and J by 3 bases, with 13 bases between. CDR3 protein: CASSYEGPIYTEAFF. The CDR3 DNA sequence: TGTGCCAGCAGTTACGAGGGACCCATCTACACTGAAGCTTTCTTT.

This clonotype occurred many times. V usage is TRBV29-1 and J usage is TRBJ2-1, with D possibly matching TRBD1 (6 bases). The CDR3 extends over 14 amino acids. Between the trimmed V and J ends, which lost 7 bases and 0 bases, there was a span of 13 bases. Germline CDR1 reads SQVTM; CDR2 reads ANQGSEA. CDR3 amino acids: CSAAGASSYNEQFF. CDR3 sequence (DNA): TGCAGCGCCGCAGGGGCAAGCTCCTACAATGAGCAGTTCTTC.

This clonotype was recorded many times. The chain links TRBV6-1 to TRBJ2-3; TRBD2 matches 7 bases. CDR1 and CDR2 from the germline V gene are MNHNS and SASEGT. J gave up 3 bases and V 5 bases, and 8 bases lay outside the gene matches. This CDR3 comprises 15 residues. DNA of the CDR3: TGTGCCAGCAGTCCGAGGCGGGGGTCTACAGATACGCAGTATTTT. Protein: CASSPRRGSTDTQYF.

This clonotype was counted at least ten times. This chain uses TRBV6-1 with TRBJ1-2, with 7 bases identical to TRBD1. The CDR3 has 16 amino acids. V lost 7 bases, J lost 8 bases, and 19 bases stayed unmatched. CDR1 and CDR2 (germline): MNHNS, SASEGT. The chain's CDR3 is CASTNSRGRGAPGYTF. The CDR3 DNA reads as TGTGCCAGCACCAACAGCCGAGGCAGGGGGGCTCCCGGCTACACCTTC.

In its sample, this clonotype was seen a few times. The V and J genes are TRBV2 and TRBJ2-1, with D maybe TRBD1 (5 bases). V lost 6 bases and J lost 9, with 15 bases in between. CDR1 and CDR2 (germline): SNHLY, FYNNEI. CDR3 length: 13 amino acids. The CDR3 DNA follows: TGTGCCAGCAGGAGGCAGGGCTGGGTTGAGCAGTTCTTC. This sequence encodes CASRRQGWVEQFF.

At least ten counts were recorded for this clonotype. The chain links TRBV20-1 to TRBJ2-7; 9 nucleotides agree with TRBD1. With V trimmed by 2 bases and J by 7 bases, 9 bases remained unmatched. The germline V gene encodes CDR1 DFQATT and CDR2 SNEGSKA (reference sequence). The CDR3 covers 14 residues. Here the CDR3 reads CSARSRTGAKEQYF. CDR3 bases: TGCAGTGCTAGATCAAGGACAGGGGCAAAAGAGCAGTACTTC.

This clonotype was seen ten or more times. This chain's CDR3 is CASSLWTGDGYTF. The CDR3 DNA follows: TGTGCCAGCAGCTTATGGACAGGGGATGGCTACACCTTC. This sequence joins TRBV7-2 and TRBJ1-2; 9 nucleotides match TRBD1. Germline V lookup: CDR1 SGHTA, CDR2 FQGNSA. The CDR3 sequence is 13 residues long. The ends lost 2 bases at V and 6 bases at J; junction bases unmatched: 1.

This clonotype was seen ten or more times. In DNA form, the CDR3 reads TGTGCCAGCTCCCCGGACCCTTCCTATGGCTACACCTTC. Residues: CASSPDPSYGYTF. The chain uses TRBV19 and TRBJ1-2; D ambiguous. V lost 9 bases to trimming and J lost 4 bases, with 15 bases between them. The CDR3 runs 13 residues. Per germline, CDR1 LNHDA and CDR2 SQIVND (reference sequence).

The chain joins TRBV6-4 to TRBJ2-1, with 9 bases lining up with TRBD2. V shed 4 bases, J shed 3 bases, and the junction held 4 bases outside the gene matches. The CDR3 length is 15 residues. The V gene's germline CDR1 is MRHNA and CDR2 SNTAGT. The CDR3 DNA reads TGTGCCAGCAGTGCTGGACTAGCGTACTACAATGAGCAGTTCTTC. This translates into CASSAGLAYYNEQFF.

The rearrangement joins TRBV5-1 to TRBJ1-2; 7 bases are shared with TRBD1. The CDR3 length is 12 residues. V trimming: 3 bases; J trimming: 6 bases; junction bases outside the gene matches: 2. The V gene's germline CDR1 is SGHRS and CDR2 YFSETQ. CDR3 region: CASSYRGDGYTF. The CDR3 coding sequence is TGCGCCAGCAGCTACAGGGGTGATGGCTACACCTTC.

This clonotype came up many times. The J gene is TRBJ2-5, the V gene TRBV9; D gene unclear. The length of the CDR3 is 13 residues. Germline V lookup: CDR1 SGDLS, CDR2 YYNGEE. With 4 bases removed from V and 5 bases from J, the gap between germline ends came to 12 bases. CDR3 in amino acids: CASSLRPMETQYF. The CDR3 DNA follows: TGTGCCAGCAGCCTCCGACCGATGGAGACCCAGTACTTC. The whole variable domain, remainder taken from reference TRBV9 and TRBJ2-5, is DSGVTQTPKHLITATGQRVTLRCSPRSGDLSVYWYQQSLDQGLQFLIQYYNGEERAKGNILERFSAQQFPDLHSELNLSSLELGDSALYFCASSLRPMETQYFGPGTRLLVL.

This clonotype was observed at least ten times. The gene calls are TRBV5-8 and TRBJ2-5, with unresolved D. Germline V gives CDR1 SGHTS, CDR2 YDEGEE. The V end lost 1 base, the J end lost 3 bases, and 10 bases lay between the germline ends. The CDR3 consists of 14 residues. The CDR3, as DNA: TGTGCCAGCAGCTTGCGGTCAGCTGAAGAGACCCAGTACTTC. Translated: CASSLRSAEETQYF.

This clonotype was observed at least ten times. This rearrangement joins TRBV12-3 or TRBV12-4 to TRBJ1-6; possibly TRBD1 for D (5 bases). V shed 6 bases and J shed 7 bases, with 13 bases lying between them. There are 14 residues in the CDR3. CDR3 residues: CASRAGTENSPLHF. CDR3 nucleotide sequence: TGTGCCAGCAGGGCCGGGACGGAGAATTCACCCCTCCACTTT.

This clonotype was seen at least ten times. V usage is TRBV6-2 or TRBV6-3 and J usage is TRBJ2-2, with TRBD1 matching 10 bases. V lost 5 bases and J lost 6; bases outside the gene matches: 9. CDR3 length equals 16 residues. Germline V gene data show CDR1 as MNHEY and CDR2 as SVGEGT. The CDR3 DNA reads TGTGCCAGCAGTCCCCAAGACAGGGGGCGCCCCGGGGAGCTGTTTTTT. Its translation: CASSPQDRGRPGELFF.

This clonotype was recorded at least ten times. This chain connects TRBV6-4 to TRBJ2-3, with TRBD2 matching 11 bases. CDR1 is MRHNA, CDR2 SNTAGT, per germline. Trimming took 4 bases from V and 4 from J; bases not matched to a gene: 1. This CDR3 region has 14 residues. The DNA of the CDR3 is TGTGCCAGCAGTGGACTAGCGGGGTCAGATACGCAGTATTTT. Encoded protein: CASSGLAGSDTQYF.

This clonotype was detected many times. J is TRBJ2-5 and V is TRBV6-2 or TRBV6-3; D unresolved. V lost 0 bases and J lost 3, with 8 bases in between. CDR3 length: 14 residues. Germline CDR1 reads MNHEY; CDR2 reads SVGEGT. The CDR3 sequence is CASSYSTLEETQYF. DNA of the CDR3: TGTGCCAGCAGTTACTCGACGCTTGAAGAGACCCAGTACTTC.

There are many counts of this clonotype. V and J are TRBV28 and TRBJ1-2, with TRBD1 identical over 7 bases. CDR3 length: 16 residues. J lost 3 bases, V lost 8 bases, and 15 bases had no gene match. The germline CDR1 and CDR2 sequences are MDHEN and SYDVKM. The CDR3 DNA is TGTGCCAGCCAACGAACGGACAGGTACAGCGACTATGGCTACACCTTC. Protein: CASQRTDRYSDYGYTF.

This clonotype was counted ten times or more. The V gene is TRBV20-1, the J gene TRBJ2-1; 13 bases map to TRBD2. This CDR3 has 17 residues. V lost 5 bases to trimming and J lost 2 bases; unmatched junction nucleotides: 9. Germline V gene lookup returns CDR1 DFQATT and CDR2 SNEGSKA (reference sequence). For the CDR3, the DNA is TGCAGTGCTCGCGGGACTAGCGGGGCCCCAACCTACAATGAGCAGTTCTTC. Protein sequence: CSARGTSGAPTYNEQFF.

This clonotype was detected many times. The V call is TRBV7-8, the J call TRBJ1-2; D might be TRBD1 (6 bases). The CDR3 covers 15 residues. V lost 7 bases, J lost 5 bases, and 20 bases lay in between. The germline V gene encodes CDR1 SGHVS and CDR2 FQNEAQ. The CDR3 DNA reads TGTGCCAGCAACCCGATATCAGGGGTTCGTTATGGCTACACCTTC. Protein sequence: CASNPISGVRYGYTF.

This clonotype was counted a few times. The rearrangement uses TRBV7-9 and TRBJ1-6; D may be TRBD1 (5 bases). The CDR3 length is 12 residues. V lost 10 bases, J lost 8 bases, and 12 bases lay in between. Germline CDR1 SEHNR, CDR2 FQNEAQ (reference sequence). CDR3 in DNA: TGTGCCACCGGGGCAGGAGATTCACCCCTCCACTTT. As protein: CATGAGDSPLHF.

This clonotype was seen many times. V and J are TRBV12-3 or TRBV12-4 and TRBJ2-2; perhaps D is TRBD1 or TRBD2 (6 bases each). The CDR3 consists of 15 residues. Trimming cost V 8 bases and J 7 bases, with 20 bases left between them. The DNA of the CDR3 is TGTGCCAGCCTATCCTTAGGAGGGGGGAGCGGGGAGCTGTTTTTT. Translated: CASLSLGGGSGELFF.

There are a few counts of this clonotype. The V and J genes are TRBV19 and TRBJ1-3, with TRBD1 matching over 7 bases. Trimming removed 6 bases from V and 8 bases from J; junction bases left unmatched: 10. CDR1 is LNHDA, CDR2 SQIVND, per germline (reference sequence). CDR3 length: 14 residues. CDR3 loop: CASSPIDREDTIYF. Here the CDR3 DNA reads TGTGCCAGTAGCCCGATCGACAGGGAGGACACCATATATTTT. The whole variable domain, remainder taken from reference TRBV19 and TRBJ1-3, is DGGITQSPKYLFRKEGQNVTLSCEQNLNHDAMYWYRQDPGQGLRLIYYSQIVNDFQKGDIAEGYSVSREKKESFPLTVTSAQKNPTAFYLCASSPIDREDTIYFGEGSWLTVV.

This clonotype was detected many times. The V and J genes are TRBV9 and TRBJ1-1; D is undetermined. There are 14 residues in the CDR3. V was trimmed by 4 bases and J by 8 bases, leaving 18 bases between them. CDR1 and CDR2 (germline): SGDLS, YYNGEE. CDR3 residues: CASSPRPSSPEAFF. The CDR3 DNA is TGTGCCAGCAGCCCCCGGCCGTCGTCCCCCGAAGCTTTCTTT.

In its sample, this clonotype was seen many times. The V call is TRBV28, the J call TRBJ1-5; maybe TRBD1 (5 bases). The germline V gene encodes CDR1 MDHEN and CDR2 SYDVKM. The CDR3 runs 15 residues. The V end was cut by 3 bases, the J end by 3 bases, with 12 bases between. The CDR3 DNA reads TGTGCCAGCAGTTTGTTGGCAGGGCCCAATCAGCCCCAGCATTTT. Its translation: CASSLLAGPNQPQHF.